This T cell receptor (beta chain) was captured in a study of T cell responses to AZD1222 COVID-19 vaccine. In the study overall: Second-dose timings of about 4 or about 12 weeks were pooled. Study conclusions and caveats: CD4 TCRs covered the whole spike, strongest at regions 160-218 and 743-854. Just a handful of AZD1222 recipients were seropositive at baseline.

Notes on this clone: Its antigen is unknown.

Method: immunoSEQ multiplex PCR; TCRdb's copy keeps in-frame clones and lacks some. The table has 93,000 or so clones, about 90% seen once; the top ten hold 4% to 5.5%. The TCR was taken from an adult in good health. Material: peripheral blood, obtained on day 0 of AZD1222 vaccination.

The CDR3 DNA reads as TGTGCCAGCAGCTTAGTCGGGGATAGGAACATTCAGTACTTC. It translates to CASSLVGDRNIQYF. The chain joins TRBV7-2 to TRBJ2-4; possibly TRBD2 for D (5 bases). Between the trimmed V and J ends, which lost 1 base and 7 bases, there was a span of 11 bases. The germline V gene encodes CDR1 SGHTA and CDR2 FQGNSA. There are 14 residues in the CDR3. The full variable domain, completed using reference TRBV7-2 and TRBJ2-4, is GAGVSQSPSNKVTEKGKDVELRCDPISGHTALYWYRQSLGQGLEFLIYFQGNSAPDKSGLPSDRFSAERTGGSVSTLTIQRTQQEDSAVYLCASSLVGDRNIQYFGAGTRLSVL.